A single sample is the source of the 17 T cell receptor beta chains below, sequenced in a study of blood T cell repertoires in COVID-19. Sequencing used immunoSEQ multiplex PCR; TCRdb keeps in-frame clones, though not all of them. The sample lists about 88,000 clones; approximately 90% were seen once. The sample consisted of peripheral blood. The receptors here all came from a woman at least 80 years old with acute or convalescent COVID-19.

The table lists this clone with a few counts. This chain connects TRBV2 to TRBJ2-7; 9 bases agree with TRBD1. Germline V gives CDR1 SNHLY, CDR2 FYNNEI. V gave up 4 bases and J gave up 5 bases; unmatched junction bases: 6. There are 14 residues in the CDR3. CDR3 in amino acids: CASSAGTGSDEQYF. In DNA, the CDR3 is TGTGCCAGCAGTGCCGGGACAGGGTCCGACGAGCAGTACTTC.

This sequence joins TRBV7-2 and TRBJ1-6; TRBD1 aligns across 7 bases. The V segment lost 1 base and the J segment 13 bases; nucleotides outside the gene matches: 10. Germline-derived CDR1 and CDR2 are SGHTA and FQGNSA. The CDR3 covers 15 residues. CDR3 coding DNA: TGTGCCAGCAGCTTAGGCAGGCAGGGGACAGCGCCCCTCCACTTT. It codes for CASSLGRQGTAPLHF. Complete variable domain (other parts from reference TRBV7-2 and TRBJ1-6): GAGVSQSPSNKVTEKGKDVELRCDPISGHTALYWYRQSLGQGLEFLIYFQGNSAPDKSGLPSDRFSAERTGGSVSTLTIQRTQQEDSAVYLCASSLGRQGTAPLHFGNGTRLTVT.

The rearrangement uses TRBV5-1 and TRBJ2-1, with TRBD2 matching 13 bases. The CDR3 has 16 residues. The germline gives CDR1 SGHRS, CDR2 YFSETQ. V shed 4 bases, J shed 4 bases, and the junction held 5 bases outside the gene matches. The CDR3 spells CASSRTSGRGYNEQFF. The DNA of the CDR3 is TGCGCCAGCAGCAGGACTAGCGGGAGAGGATACAATGAGCAGTTCTTC.

In this sample, this clone turned up once. The rearrangement links TRBV10-3 to TRBJ2-1; 9 bases align to TRBD2. CDR3 length: 16 residues. CDR1 is ENHRY, CDR2 SYGVKD, per germline. V dropped 4 bases and J dropped 7; count of bases not matched to a gene: 11. The CDR3 DNA reads as TGTGCCATCAGTGGGGTCCCGGGACTAGCAGGAAATGAGCAGTTCTTC. Translation gives CAISGVPGLAGNEQFF.

The rearrangement links TRBV9 to TRBJ2-2; possibly TRBD1 for D (5 bases). Trimming shortened V by 4 bases and J by 1 base, and 8 bases separated the two germline ends. This CDR3 contains 14 residues. CDR1 is SGDLS and CDR2 is YYNGEE in the germline V gene. Here the CDR3 reads CASSSQGNTGELFF. The CDR3 DNA follows: TGTGCCAGCAGCTCCCAGGGGAACACCGGGGAGCTGTTTTTT. The full variable domain, rest sourced from reference TRBV9 and TRBJ2-2, is DSGVTQTPKHLITATGQRVTLRCSPRSGDLSVYWYQQSLDQGLQFLIQYYNGEERAKGNILERFSAQQFPDLHSELNLSSLELGDSALYFCASSSQGNTGELFFGEGSRLTVL.

The chain carries TRBV10-3 and TRBJ2-1, with D perhaps matching TRBD2 (5 bases). Germline-derived CDR1 and CDR2 are ENHRY and SYGVKD. The V end lost 4 bases, the J end lost 7 bases, and 23 bases lay between the germline ends. This CDR3 is built from 17 residues. CDR3 sequence: CAISGSPLGGLSNEQFF. Written as DNA, the CDR3 is TGTGCCATCAGTGGATCCCCCCTAGGAGGTTTATCGAATGAGCAGTTCTTC.

The CDR3 loop reads CASSPPGLSTEAFF. DNA for the CDR3: TGTGCCAGCAGCCCTCCGGGTCTGAGCACTGAAGCTTTCTTT. The chain recombines TRBV9 with TRBJ1-1; no clear D. CDR3 length equals 14 residues. Germline lookup yields CDR1 SGDLS and CDR2 YYNGEE. Trimming stripped 4 bases from V and 4 bases from J, with 14 bases between.

CDR3 sequence: CASSPLEASGGLYRGEQFF. The CDR3 nucleotides read TGCGCCAGCAGCCCCCTAGAAGCGAGCGGGGGTCTTTATCGGGGTGAGCAGTTCTTC. The chain couples TRBV5-1 to TRBJ2-1, with 8 bases identical to TRBD2. V lost 4 bases to trimming and J lost 9 bases; unmatched junction nucleotides: 24. The CDR3 consists of 19 residues. Germline CDR1 and CDR2: SGHRS and YFSETQ. The whole variable domain, remainder taken from reference TRBV5-1 and TRBJ2-1, is KAGVTQTPRYLIKTRGQQVTLSCSPISGHRSVSWYQQTPGQGLQFLFEYFSETQRNKGNFPGRFSGRQFSNSRSEMNVSTLELGDSALYLCASSPLEASGGLYRGEQFFGPGTRLTVL.

Worth noting for this clone: One end of the junction is discordant with germline, which a read error may explain. The J gene is TRBJ1-6, the V gene TRBV5-3, with TRBD1 matching 9 bases. Being an ORF, TRBV5-3 has a function that is uncertain. This CDR3 is 13 amino acids long. CDR3 loop: CARSKDRDRVFYF. CDR3 DNA: TGTGCCAGAAGCAAAGACCGGGACAGGGTATTCTACTTT.

J is TRBJ1-1 and V is TRBV14; possibly TRBD1 for D (5 bases). The CDR3 is made up of 17 amino acids. In germline, CDR1 is SGHDN, CDR2 FVKESK. Trimming shortened V by 7 bases and J by 0 bases, and 21 bases separated the two germline ends. The CDR3 region has the DNA TGTGCCAGCACCTACTTCCTAGGGGCGGTGATGAACACTGAAGCTTTCTTT. Amino acid sequence: CASTYFLGAVMNTEAFF. The variable domain in full, completed from reference TRBV14 and TRBJ1-1, reads EAGVTQFPSHSVIEKGQTVTLRCDPISGHDNLYWYRRVMGKEIKFLLHFVKESKQDESGMPNNRFLAERTGGTYSTLKVQPAELEDSGVYFCASTYFLGAVMNTEAFFGQGTRLTVV.

The genes are TRBV3-1 (or the pseudogene TRBV3-2) and TRBJ1-3, with D hard to call. The CDR3 covers 15 residues. From germline, CDR1 is LGHDT and CDR2 YNNKEL (reference sequence). Between the trimmed V and J ends, which lost 1 base and 0 bases, there was a span of 7 bases. The CDR3 sequence: CASSQGPFSGNTIYF. In DNA form, the CDR3 reads TGTGCCAGCAGCCAAGGGCCGTTCTCTGGAAACACCATATATTTT.

This chain uses TRBV5-4 with TRBJ2-1, with D possibly matching TRBD2 (6 bases). V was cut by 1 base and J by 4 bases, with 12 bases left in between. CDR3 length equals 15 residues. The V gene's germline CDR1 is SGHNT and CDR2 YYREEE (reference sequence). CDR3 amino acids: CASSLPPGTYNEQFF. In nucleotides, the CDR3 is TGTGCCAGCAGCTTGCCGCCCGGGACTTACAATGAGCAGTTCTTC.

The genes are TRBV5-1 and TRBJ2-1; 11 positions agree with TRBD2. The trim removed 4 bases at V and 1 base at J, leaving 4 bases unmatched. The V gene's germline CDR1 is SGHRS and CDR2 YFSETQ. This CDR3 is 16 amino acids long. The CDR3 DNA sequence: TGCGCCAGCAGCCCGGGGACTAGCGGTTCCTACAATGAGCAGTTCTTC. Encoded protein: CASSPGTSGSYNEQFF.

This clone was recorded only once. The chain has TRBV6-5 and TRBJ2-3; a possible D gene is TRBD2 (5 bases). The germline V gene has CDR1 MNHEY and CDR2 SVGAGI. V lost 5 bases and J lost 3, with 9 bases in between. The CDR3 sequence is 13 residues long. The DNA for the CDR3 is TGTGCCAGCAGTCCCCGCGGGACAGATACGCAGTATTTT. Translation: CASSPRGTDTQYF.

The V gene is TRBV19, the J gene TRBJ2-7; 8 bases align to TRBD1. CDR3 length: 14 amino acids. V was clipped by 7 bases and J by 4 bases; unmatched bases: 9. Germline V gene sequence: CDR1 LNHDA, CDR2 SQIVND (reference sequence). The CDR3 nucleotides read TGTGCCAGTAATCCCGGGACAGGACTATACGAGCAGTACTTC. It encodes CASNPGTGLYEQYF. Looking up the rest from reference TRBV19 and TRBJ2-7 gives the full variable domain: DGGITQSPKYLFRKEGQNVTLSCEQNLNHDAMYWYRQDPGQGLRLIYYSQIVNDFQKGDIAEGYSVSREKKESFPLTVTSAQKNPTAFYLCASNPGTGLYEQYFGPGTRLTVT.

The V call is TRBV7-8, the J call TRBJ1-6, with 7 bases matching TRBD1. CDR1 and CDR2 (germline): SGHVS, FQNEAQ. J lost 0 bases, V lost 0 bases, and 11 bases had no gene match. This CDR3 is 20 amino acids long. DNA for the CDR3: TGTGCCAGCAGCTTAGCGGTGTGGGCACAGGGGAGCTCCTATAATTCACCCCTCCACTTT. Its protein is CASSLAVWAQGSSYNSPLHF.

The table lists this clone with a few counts. V is TRBV7-6 and J is TRBJ2-7, with D maybe TRBD2 (6 bases). V lost 5 bases and J lost 1, with 18 bases in between. From germline, CDR1 is SGHVS and CDR2 FNYEAQ. The length of the CDR3 is 16 residues. Here the CDR3 reads CASSRPVGTPSYEQYF. The DNA of the CDR3 is TGTGCCAGCAGCCGCCCTGTCGGGACTCCGTCCTACGAGCAGTACTTC.